This T cell receptor (beta chain) was found in a study of cytomegalovirus exposure and HLA in healthy donors. Study-wide findings and caveats: Further analysis was carried out later, and it showed several of the most significant clusters appearing linked to common viral pathogens.

V gave up 4 bases and J gave up 6 bases; unmatched junction bases: 3. Germline V gives CDR1 SQVTM, CDR2 ANQGSEA. CDR3 size: 13 residues. As regards this clone: Its antigen remains unidentified.

The PCR used 60 Vbeta and 13 Jbeta primers. The method was immunoSEQ multiplex PCR; TCRdb's version includes in-frame clones alone and lacks a portion of them. The sample totals tens of thousands of clones. The sequenced material came from PBMCs. J is TRBJ2-1 and V is TRBV29-1, with 10 bases matching TRBD2. The receptor was derived from a man aged 55 to 70 in good health and CMV-seropositive. DNA for the CDR3: TGCAGCGTTGCTAGCGGGAGTCGCAATGAGCAGTTCTTC. As protein: CSVASGSRNEQFF.